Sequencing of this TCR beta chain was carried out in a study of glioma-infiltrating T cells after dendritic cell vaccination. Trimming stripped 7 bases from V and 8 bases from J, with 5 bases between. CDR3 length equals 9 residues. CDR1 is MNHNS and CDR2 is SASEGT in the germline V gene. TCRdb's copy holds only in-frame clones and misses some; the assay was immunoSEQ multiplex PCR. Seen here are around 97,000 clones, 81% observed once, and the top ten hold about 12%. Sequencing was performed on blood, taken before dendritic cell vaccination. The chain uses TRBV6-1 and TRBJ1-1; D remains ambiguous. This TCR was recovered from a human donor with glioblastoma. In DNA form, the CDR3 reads TGTGCCAGCAAGGAGGAAGCTTTCTTT. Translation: CASKEEAFF.